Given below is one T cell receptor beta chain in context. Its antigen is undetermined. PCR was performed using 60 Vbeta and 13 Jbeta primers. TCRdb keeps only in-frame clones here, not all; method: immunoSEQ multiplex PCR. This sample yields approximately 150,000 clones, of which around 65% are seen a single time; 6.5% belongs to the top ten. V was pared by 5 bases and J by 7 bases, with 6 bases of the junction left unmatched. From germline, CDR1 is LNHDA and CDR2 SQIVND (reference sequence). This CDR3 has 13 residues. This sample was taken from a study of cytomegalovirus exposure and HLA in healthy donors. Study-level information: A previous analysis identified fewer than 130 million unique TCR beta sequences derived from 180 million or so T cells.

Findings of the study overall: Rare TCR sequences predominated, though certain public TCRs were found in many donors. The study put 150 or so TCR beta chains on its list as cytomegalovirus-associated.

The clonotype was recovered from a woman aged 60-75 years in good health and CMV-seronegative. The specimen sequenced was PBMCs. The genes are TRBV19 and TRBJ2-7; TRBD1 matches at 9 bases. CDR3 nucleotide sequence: TGTGCCAGTAGTGTGCATGGACAGGGGGAGCAGTACTTC. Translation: CASSVHGQGEQYF. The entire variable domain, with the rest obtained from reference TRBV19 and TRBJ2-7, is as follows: DGGITQSPKYLFRKEGQNVTLSCEQNLNHDAMYWYRQDPGQGLRLIYYSQIVNDFQKGDIAEGYSVSREKKESFPLTVTSAQKNPTAFYLCASSVHGQGEQYFGPGTRLTVT.